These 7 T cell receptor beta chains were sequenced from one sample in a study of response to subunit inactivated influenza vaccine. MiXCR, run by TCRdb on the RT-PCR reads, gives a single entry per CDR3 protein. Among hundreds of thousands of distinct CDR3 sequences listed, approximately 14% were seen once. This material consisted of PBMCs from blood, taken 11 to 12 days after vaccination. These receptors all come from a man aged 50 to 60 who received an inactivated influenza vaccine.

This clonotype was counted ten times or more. Here the CDR3 reads CASSFGTGETQYF. The CDR3 DNA is TGTGCCAGCAGCTTCGGGACGGGAGAGACCCAGTACTTC. V usage is TRBV7-2 and J usage is TRBJ2-5, with D perhaps assigned TRBD1 or TRBD2 (5 bases each). Germline CDR1 SGHTA, CDR2 FQGNSA. CDR3 length equals 13 residues. Trimming removed 3 bases from V and 4 bases from J, with 9 bases in between.

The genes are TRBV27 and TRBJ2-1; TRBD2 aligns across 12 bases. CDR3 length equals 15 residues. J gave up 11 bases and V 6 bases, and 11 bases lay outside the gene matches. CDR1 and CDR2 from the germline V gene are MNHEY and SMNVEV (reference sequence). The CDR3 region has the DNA TGTGCCAGCAGGCGCCCCGGGACTAGCGGGTTAAAGCAGTTCTTC. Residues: CASRRPGTSGLKQFF.

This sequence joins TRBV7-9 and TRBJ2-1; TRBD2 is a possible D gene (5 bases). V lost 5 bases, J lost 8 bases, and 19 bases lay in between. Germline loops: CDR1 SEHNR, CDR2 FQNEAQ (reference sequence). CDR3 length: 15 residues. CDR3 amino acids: CASSRNYGSDDEQFF. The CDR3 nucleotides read TGTGCCAGCAGCCGTAACTATGGGAGCGACGATGAGCAGTTCTTC.

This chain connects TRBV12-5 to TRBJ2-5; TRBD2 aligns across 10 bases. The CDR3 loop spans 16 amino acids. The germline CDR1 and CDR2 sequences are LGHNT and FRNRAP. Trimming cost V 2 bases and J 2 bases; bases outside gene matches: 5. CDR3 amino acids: CASGLFLAGVQETQYF. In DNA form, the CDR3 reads TGTGCTAGTGGTTTGTTTCTAGCGGGAGTGCAAGAGACCCAGTACTTC.

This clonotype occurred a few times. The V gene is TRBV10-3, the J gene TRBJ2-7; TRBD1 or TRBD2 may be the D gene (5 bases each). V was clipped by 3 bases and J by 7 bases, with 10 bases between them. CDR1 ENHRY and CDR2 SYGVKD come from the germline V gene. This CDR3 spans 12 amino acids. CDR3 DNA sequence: TGTGCCATCAGTGAATGGGACCGGGAGCAGTACTTC. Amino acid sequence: CAISEWDREQYF.

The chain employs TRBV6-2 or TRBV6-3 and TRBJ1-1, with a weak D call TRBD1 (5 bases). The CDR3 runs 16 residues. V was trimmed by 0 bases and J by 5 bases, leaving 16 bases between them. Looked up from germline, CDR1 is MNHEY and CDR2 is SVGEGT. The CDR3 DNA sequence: TGTGCCAGCAGTTACTCGCGACCGGCGGGGCGGACTGAAGCTTTCTTT. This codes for CASSYSRPAGRTEAFF.

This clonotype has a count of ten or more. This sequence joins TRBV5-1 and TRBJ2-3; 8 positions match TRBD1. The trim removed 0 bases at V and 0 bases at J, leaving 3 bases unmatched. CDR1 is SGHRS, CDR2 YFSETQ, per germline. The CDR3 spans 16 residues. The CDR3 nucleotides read TGCGCCAGCAGCTTGGGTTGGACAGGGAGCACAGATACGCAGTATTTT. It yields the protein CASSLGWTGSTDTQYF.